The 5 T cell receptor beta chains given below trace back to one sample, sequenced in a study of shared clonotypes between healthy human individuals. TCRdb keeps only in-frame clones here, not all; method: immunoSEQ multiplex PCR. The sample records 95,000 to 120,000 clones, about 63% being singletons. The material sequenced was memory CD8+ T cells sorted from blood. Subset noted: CD45RO+ cells pooled with CCR7-negative TemRA cells. All receptors come from a woman aged 30 to 39 in good health.

V is TRBV7-2 and J is TRBJ2-1; D is unclear. V dropped 3 bases and J dropped 0 bases, with 9 bases sitting between them. The CDR3 consists of 15 residues. Germline loops: CDR1 SGHTA, CDR2 FQGNSA. CDR3 sequence (DNA): TGTGCCAGCAGCTTCGCCGCTAGCTCCTACAATGAGCAGTTCTTC. It specifies CASSFAASSYNEQFF.

This chain joins TRBV5-5 and TRBJ2-1; D call uncertain. Germline V gives CDR1 SGHKS, CDR2 YYEKEE (reference sequence). V was shortened by 4 bases and J by 3 bases, with 11 bases between the two germline ends. The CDR3 contains 14 residues. The CDR3 bases are TGTGCCAGCAGCCTGGTGGGGAACTACAATGAGCAGTTCTTC. Translated, it gives CASSLVGNYNEQFF.

Comments on this clone: Other DNA sequences within the sample encode an identical CDR3. This rearrangement joins TRBV7-9 to TRBJ2-7; D gene ambiguous. Germline CDR1 and CDR2: SEHNR and FQNEAQ (reference sequence). Trimming left V 5 bases short and J 3 bases short, with 5 bases between. The CDR3 extends over 11 amino acids. CDR3 DNA sequence: TGTGCCAGCAGCCACGACTACGAGCAGTACTTC. As protein: CASSHDYEQYF.

This rearrangement joins TRBV4-1 to TRBJ2-7; 9 nucleotides align to TRBD1. V lost 3 bases to trimming and J lost 6 bases; unmatched junction nucleotides: 9. The germline V gene has CDR1 MGHRA and CDR2 YSYEKL. The CDR3 has 15 residues. CDR3: CASSHERDRAPEQYF. In nucleotides, the CDR3 is TGCGCCAGCAGCCACGAAAGGGACAGGGCCCCCGAGCAGTACTTC.

The chain recombines TRBV6-1 with TRBJ1-1, with TRBD1 as a possible D gene (5 bases). This CDR3 has 14 amino acids. Per the germline V gene, CDR1 is MNHNS and CDR2 is SASEGT. V lost 6 bases and J lost 1, with 12 bases in between. The CDR3 sequence is CASSSRGPNTEAFF. The CDR3 DNA reads TGTGCCAGCAGCTCTCGGGGCCCGAACACTGAAGCTTTCTTT.